One and the same sample provided the 16 T cell receptor beta chains below, sequenced in a study of blood T cell repertoires in COVID-19. Assay used: immunoSEQ multiplex PCR; TCRdb lists only in-frame clones, some missing. The sample has some 93,000 clones; 85% are singletons. What was sequenced was peripheral blood. Receptors originate from a man aged 60 to 69 with acute or convalescent COVID-19.

The rearrangement joins TRBV15 to TRBJ1-1, with a weak D call TRBD1 (6 bases). The V gene's germline CDR1 is LNHNV and CDR2 YYDKDF (reference sequence). Trimming cost V 7 bases and J 4 bases, with 19 bases left between them. The CDR3 extends over 15 amino acids. The CDR3 DNA sequence: TGTGCCACCACTAACAGGGTTTCCTTAGGCACTGAAGCTTTCTTT. Its translation: CATTNRVSLGTEAFF.

This clone came up a few times. The chain recombines TRBV4-1 with TRBJ2-1; tentatively, D is TRBD2 (6 bases). The V end lost 4 bases, the J end lost 10 bases, and 20 bases lay between the germline ends. CDR1 MGHRA and CDR2 YSYEKL come from the germline V gene. The CDR3 length is 15 residues. The CDR3 here is CASSRILGTAREQFF. The CDR3 coding sequence is TGCGCCAGCAGCCGAATTCTTGGGACTGCCCGAGAGCAGTTCTTC.

This rearrangement joins TRBV14 to TRBJ1-1; the match to TRBD1 covers 8 bases. The CDR3 consists of 14 residues. CDR1 is SGHDN, CDR2 FVKESK, per germline. The junction had 3 bases not matched to a gene; V was cut back by 1 base and J by 5 bases. CDR3 sequence (DNA): TGTGCCAGCAGCCAAGCAGGGGGCTGGACTGAAGCTTTCTTT. Its translation is CASSQAGGWTEAFF.

The chain joins TRBV7-2 to TRBJ1-6; 7 bases line up with TRBD1. The CDR3 covers 14 residues. Trimming at V came to 6 bases and at J to 10 bases, leaving 9 bases not matched to a gene. Germline-derived CDR1 and CDR2 are SGHTA and FQGNSA. This CDR3 is CASSPRQGGSPLHF. CDR3 coding DNA: TGTGCCAGCAGTCCCCGACAGGGAGGATCACCCCTCCACTTT.

CDR3 nucleotides: TGTGCCAGCAGCCTTTACAGGGACTACGAGCAGTACTTC. Encoded protein: CASSLYRDYEQYF. The chain employs TRBV7-3 and TRBJ2-7, with D possibly TRBD1 on 6 matching bases. Trimming took 5 bases from V and 3 from J, leaving 11 bases between them. Per germline, CDR1 SGHTA and CDR2 FQGTGA. The CDR3 runs 13 residues.

CDR3 loop: CSARSDRGQFF. Written as DNA, the CDR3 is TGCAGTGCTAGATCGGACAGGGGGCAATTCTTC. V and J are TRBV20-1 and TRBJ2-1; TRBD1 matches 11 bases. The CDR3 is made up of 11 amino acids. In germline, CDR1 is DFQATT, CDR2 SNEGSKA (reference sequence). J was trimmed by 16 bases and V by 2 bases; bases with no gene match: 4.

CDR3 DNA: TGCAGCGTTGAAGTGGGGGGAGGTTCCGTGACCCAGTACTTC. Protein product: CSVEVGGGSVTQYF. This rearrangement joins TRBV29-1 to TRBJ2-5; D may be TRBD2 (6 bases). The V end was cut by 1 base, the J end by 7 bases, with 16 bases between. The CDR3 covers 14 residues. The germline CDR1 and CDR2 sequences are SQVTM and ANQGSEA.

The table lists this clone with a few counts. This rearrangement joins TRBV12-3 or TRBV12-4 to TRBJ2-7; 10 bases are shared with TRBD2. The CDR3 covers 13 residues. Unmatched junction bases numbered 4, after V lost 5 bases and J lost 6 bases. The CDR3 loop is CASSAAGGPEQYF. DNA for the CDR3: TGTGCCAGCAGTGCAGCGGGGGGGCCCGAGCAGTACTTC.

The chain is built from TRBV5-8 and TRBJ1-1, with 7 bases identical to TRBD1. The CDR3 has 19 amino acids. CDR1 is SGHTS and CDR2 is YDEGEE in the germline V gene. V dropped 2 bases and J dropped 1; count of bases not matched to a gene: 17. For the CDR3, the DNA is TGTGCCAGCAGCTTTTTCCCCAGGGGGGCTTGGGCAGAGAACACTGAAGCTTTCTTT. Translated: CASSFFPRGAWAENTEAFF. The variable domain in full, completed from reference TRBV5-8 and TRBJ1-1, reads EAGVTQSPTHLIKTRGQQATLRCSPISGHTSVYWYQQALGLGLQFLLWYDEGEERNRGNFPPRFSGRQFPNYSSELNVNALELEDSALYLCASSFFPRGAWAENTEAFFGQGTRLTVV.

The chain has TRBV24-1 and TRBJ2-1; TRBD2 might be the D (6 bases). The germline CDR1 and CDR2 sequences are KGHDR and SFDVKD. There are 12 residues in the CDR3. V was clipped by 5 bases and J by 8 bases, with 9 bases between them. CDR3 residues: CATSAGSHEQFF. The DNA for the CDR3 is TGTGCCACCAGTGCCGGGAGTCATGAGCAGTTCTTC.

The chain combines TRBV7-9 with TRBJ2-7; D possibly corresponds to TRBD2 (5 bases). CDR1 is SEHNR and CDR2 is FQNEAQ in the germline V gene (reference sequence). V lost 0 bases, J lost 4 bases, and 10 bases lay in between. CDR3 length: 14 amino acids. CDR3 in amino acids: CASSLAGVEYEQYF. DNA for the CDR3: TGTGCCAGCAGCTTAGCGGGAGTTGAGTACGAGCAGTACTTC.

V gene TRBV10-2 combines with J gene TRBJ2-4; 9 bases fit TRBD1. From germline, CDR1 is WSHSY and CDR2 SAAADI. This CDR3 region has 17 residues. V trimming: 6 bases; J trimming: 0 bases; junction bases outside the gene matches: 9. The CDR3: CASRDANRGQAKNIQYF. The CDR3 DNA reads TGCGCCAGCAGGGACGCGAACAGGGGGCAAGCCAAAAACATTCAGTACTTC.

The chain is built from TRBV6-5 and TRBJ2-2, with D possibly matching TRBD2 (6 bases). V was shortened by 6 bases and J by 4 bases, with 15 bases between the two germline ends. Germline V CDR1 and CDR2: MNHEY, SVGAGI. CDR3 length: 15 residues. CDR3 bases: TGTGCCAGCAGCCCCCGGCGGGGCGGCACCGGGGAGCTGTTTTTT. Translation: CASSPRRGGTGELFF.

V usage is TRBV6-6 and J usage is TRBJ1-1, with a possible D match to TRBD1 (5 bases). The CDR3 has 15 amino acids. The germline V gene has CDR1 MNHNY and CDR2 SVGAGI (reference sequence). Trimming removed 0 bases from V and 5 bases from J, with 13 bases in between. The CDR3 region has the DNA TGTGCCAGCAGTTACTCGATTGGCGCAGGGACTGAAGCTTTCTTT. The encoded protein is CASSYSIGAGTEAFF.

The rearrangement uses TRBV9 and TRBJ2-7; D remains unclear. Germline CDR1 reads SGDLS; CDR2 reads YYNGEE. The CDR3 extends over 13 amino acids. Trimming shortened V by 0 bases and J by 2 bases, and 6 bases separated the two germline ends. As DNA, the CDR3 is TGTGCCAGCAGCGTAGACCTAACCTACGAGCAGTACTTC. It specifies CASSVDLTYEQYF.

The count of this clone is one. This sequence joins TRBV4-3 and TRBJ2-1, with 9 bases matching TRBD2. V lost 1 base and J lost 13; bases outside the gene matches: 11. Germline-derived CDR1 and CDR2 are LGHNA and YSLEER. This CDR3 is built from 15 residues. The CDR3 here is CASSQVIAGATDQFF. CDR3 bases: TGCGCCAGCAGCCAAGTGATAGCGGGGGCCACGGACCAGTTCTTC.